Sequencing of this T cell receptor beta chain was carried out in a study of OX40 agonist ivuxolimab in advanced cancers. The wider study: Hepatocellular carcinoma, melanoma, renal cell or head and neck cancer was diagnosed in the dose-escalation patients. Earlier treatment with anti-PD-1, anti-PD-L1 or anti-CTLA-4 was permitted, and over 35% had received some. Study-wide findings and caveats: Expanded clones tended on average to be more numerous among CD8+ T cells than CD4+.

At cycle 4 day 1, cycle 7 day 1, and baseline, blood was sampled. TCRdb's table, derived via immunoSEQ multiplex PCR, lists solely in-frame clones and lacks some. The sample has tens of thousands of clones; around nine tenths are singletons. As concerns this clone: Its target is not known.

Deletions cut 4 bases from V and 8 bases from J, with 25 bases between. This CDR3 spans 17 amino acids. This sequence joins TRBV5-3 and TRBJ1-5; D is unresolved. TRBV5-3 is noted as an ORF with a role that remains uncertain. This clonotype was sampled from an adult with an advanced solid tumor such as melanoma, head and neck, liver or kidney cancer. The material sequenced was CD4+ or CD8+ T cells sorted from blood, taken in a trial of the OX40 agonist ivuxolimab. CDR3 loop: CARSHMGPVGYIKPQHF. In DNA, the CDR3 is TGTGCCAGAAGCCACATGGGCCCCGTTGGGTATATCAAGCCCCAGCATTTT.